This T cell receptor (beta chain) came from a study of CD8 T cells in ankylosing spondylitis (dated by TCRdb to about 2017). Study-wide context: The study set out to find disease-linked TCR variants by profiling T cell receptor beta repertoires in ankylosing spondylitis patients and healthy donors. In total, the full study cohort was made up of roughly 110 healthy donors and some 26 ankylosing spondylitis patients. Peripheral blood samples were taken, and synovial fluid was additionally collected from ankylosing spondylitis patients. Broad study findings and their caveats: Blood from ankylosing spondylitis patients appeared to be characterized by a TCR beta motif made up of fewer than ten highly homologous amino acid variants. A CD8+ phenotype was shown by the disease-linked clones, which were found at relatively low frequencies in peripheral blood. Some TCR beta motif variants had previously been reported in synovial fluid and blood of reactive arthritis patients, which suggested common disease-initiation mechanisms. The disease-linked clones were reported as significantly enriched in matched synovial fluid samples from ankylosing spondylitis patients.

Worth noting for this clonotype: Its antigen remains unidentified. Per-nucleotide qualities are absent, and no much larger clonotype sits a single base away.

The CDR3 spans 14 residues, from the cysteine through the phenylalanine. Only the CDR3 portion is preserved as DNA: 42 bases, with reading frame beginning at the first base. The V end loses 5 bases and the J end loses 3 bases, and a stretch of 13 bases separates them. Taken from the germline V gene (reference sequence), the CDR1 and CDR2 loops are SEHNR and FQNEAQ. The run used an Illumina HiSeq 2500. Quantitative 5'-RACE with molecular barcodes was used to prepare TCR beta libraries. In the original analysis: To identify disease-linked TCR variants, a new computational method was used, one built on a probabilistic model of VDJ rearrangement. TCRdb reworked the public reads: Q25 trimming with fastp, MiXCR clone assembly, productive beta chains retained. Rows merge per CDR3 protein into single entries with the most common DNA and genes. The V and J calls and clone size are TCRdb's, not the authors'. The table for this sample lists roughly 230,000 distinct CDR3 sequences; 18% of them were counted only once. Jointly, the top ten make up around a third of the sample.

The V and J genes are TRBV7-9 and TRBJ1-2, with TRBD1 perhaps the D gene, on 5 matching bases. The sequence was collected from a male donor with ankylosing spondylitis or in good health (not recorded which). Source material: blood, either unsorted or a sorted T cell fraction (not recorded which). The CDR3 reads CASSPRGGYYGYTF. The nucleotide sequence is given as TGTGCCAGCAGCCCCCGCGGGGGGTACTATGGCTACACCTTC.